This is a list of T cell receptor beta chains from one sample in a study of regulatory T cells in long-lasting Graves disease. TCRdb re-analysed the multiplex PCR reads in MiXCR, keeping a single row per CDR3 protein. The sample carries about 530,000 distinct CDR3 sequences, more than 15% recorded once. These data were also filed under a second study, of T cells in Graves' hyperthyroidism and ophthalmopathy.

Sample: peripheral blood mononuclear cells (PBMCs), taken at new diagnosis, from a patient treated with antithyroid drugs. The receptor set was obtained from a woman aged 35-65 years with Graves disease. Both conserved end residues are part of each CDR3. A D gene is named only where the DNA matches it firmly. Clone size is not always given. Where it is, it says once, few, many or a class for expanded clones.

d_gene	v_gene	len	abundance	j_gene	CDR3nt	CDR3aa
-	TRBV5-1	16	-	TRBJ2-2	TGTGCCAGCAGCCCTAATCCAGAGACGAACACCGGGGAGCTGTTTTTT	CASSPNPETNTGELFF
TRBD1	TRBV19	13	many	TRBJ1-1	TGTGCCAGTAGTGCGACAGGGAGTACTGAAGCTTTCTTT	CASSATGSTEAFF
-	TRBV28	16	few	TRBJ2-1	TGTGCCAGCAGTTCGAACTCGGCAGGATCCTACAATGAGCAGTTCTTC	CASSSNSAGSYNEQFF
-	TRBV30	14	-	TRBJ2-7	TGTGCCTGGAGTGGAGCGGACAGACCATACGAGCAGTACTTC	CAWSGADRPYEQYF
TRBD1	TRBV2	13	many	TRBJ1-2	TGTGCCAGCAGTGGGACAGGGGAGGGTGGCTACACCTTC	CASSGTGEGGYTF
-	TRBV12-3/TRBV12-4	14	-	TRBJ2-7	TGTGCCAGCAGTTTATCTAGGGGGAACTACGAGCAGTACTTC	CASSLSRGNYEQYF
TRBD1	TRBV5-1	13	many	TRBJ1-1	TGCGCCAGCAGACAGGGGACAGGCCTTGAAGCTTTCTTT	CASRQGTGLEAFF
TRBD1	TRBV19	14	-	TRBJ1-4	TGTGCCAGTACCTCACAGGGGTCCCTTGAAAAACTGTTTTTT	CASTSQGSLEKLFF
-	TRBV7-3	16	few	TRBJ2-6	TGTGCCAGCAGCCCCGGGGGTGGCTCTGGGGCCAACGTCCTGACTTTC	CASSPGGGSGANVLTF
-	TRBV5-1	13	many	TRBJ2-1	TGTGCCAGCAGCTTAGGGGGGGATAATGAGCAGTTCTTC	CASSLGGDNEQFF
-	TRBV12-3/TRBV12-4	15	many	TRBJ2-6	TGTGCCAGCAGTTTCGGGTCCCCTGGGGCCAACGTCCTGACTTTC	CASSFGSPGANVLTF
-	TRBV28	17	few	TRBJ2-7	TGTGCCAGCAGTTTAGGAAGACAGTGGGGCGCGAGATACGAGCAGTACTTC	CASSLGRQWGARYEQYF
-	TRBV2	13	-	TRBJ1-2	TGTGCCAGCAGTGCCACAGGAAAGTATGGCTACACCTTC	CASSATGKYGYTF
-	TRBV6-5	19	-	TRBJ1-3	TGTGCCAGCAGTTACTCGACGGAATCCCTCCTGATTTCTGGAAACACCATATATTTT	CASSYSTESLLISGNTIYF
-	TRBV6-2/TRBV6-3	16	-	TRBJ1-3	TGTGCCAGCAGTTACTCGAGGGAGGGGTCCAGAAACACCATATATTTT	CASSYSREGSRNTIYF
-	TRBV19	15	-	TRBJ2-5	TGTGCCAGTAGTATGTTTCAGGGTGGACAAGAGACCCAGTACTTC	CASSMFQGGQETQYF
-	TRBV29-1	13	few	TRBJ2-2	TGCAGCGTTGCTGGGGTTTACACCGGGGAGCTGTTTTTT	CSVAGVYTGELFF
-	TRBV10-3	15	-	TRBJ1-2	TGTGCCATCAGTCCCCAGCCACTTCCTAACTATGGCTACACCTTC	CAISPQPLPNYGYTF